This TCR beta chain was profiled in a study of T-cell reconstitution after alpha-beta-depleted transplantation in children. Germline assignment: CDR1 MGHDK and CDR2 SYGVNS. Unmatched junction bases numbered 5, after V lost 4 bases and J lost 6 bases. The CDR3 sequence is 13 residues long. This clonotype came up a few times. Its cognate antigen is unknown. Study results and caveats: The study reportedly traced alpha-beta T cells about two months after transplant to several hundred expanded graft clones. Hyperexpanded clones declined; after one year, newly produced T cells mostly supplied diversity.

Unique molecular identifiers were built into the TCRbeta library. TCRdb re-called the PCR reads with MiXCR, one entry per CDR3 protein. The sample yields 440,000 or so distinct CDR3 sequences, around 46% seen once. The sequenced sample was PBMCs, obtained before TCRalphabeta/CD19-depleted stem cell transplant. The sequence was obtained from a girl aged 2 to 10 with aplastic anemia, due to receive a stem cell transplant. The V call is TRBV25-1, the J call TRBJ1-2, with 7 bases that match TRBD1. CDR3 in DNA: TGTGCCAGCAGTGTAGGAGGGGGCAATGGCTACACCTTC. As protein: CASSVGGGNGYTF.